These 8 T cell receptor beta chains originate from one sample sequenced in a study of CD8 T cells in ankylosing spondylitis. TCRdb processed the 5' RACE reads anew with MiXCR; each CDR3 protein has one entry. The profile shows 300,000 to 350,000 distinct CDR3 sequences, roughly 12% of them singletons. The sequenced sample consisted of blood, either unsorted or a sorted T cell fraction (not recorded which). The receptors were sampled from a female donor with ankylosing spondylitis or in good health (not recorded which).

This clonotype was counted ten times or more. The chain recombines TRBV9 with TRBJ2-1; 8 bases match TRBD1. V was pared by 0 bases and J by 4 bases, with 3 bases of the junction left unmatched. CDR3 length: 15 residues. The germline gives CDR1 SGDLS, CDR2 YYNGEE. The CDR3 nucleotides read TGTGCCAGCAGCGTAGCCGGACAGGGTTACAATGAGCAGTTCTTC. This gives the protein CASSVAGQGYNEQFF.

Only a few counts were recorded for this clonotype. The chain recombines TRBV4-2 with TRBJ1-6; 7 nucleotides line up with TRBD1. Germline V lookup: CDR1 LGHNA, CDR2 YNFKEQ. The trim removed 0 bases at V and 8 bases at J, leaving 7 bases unmatched. This CDR3 contains 16 residues. The CDR3 DNA follows: TGTGCCAGCAGCCAAGAGATGACAGGGAGAGATTCACCCCTCCACTTT. Amino acids: CASSQEMTGRDSPLHF.

To note about this clonotype: At one end the junction does not follow the germline gene, possibly because of a read error. This chain links TRBV20-1 with TRBJ1-5; no reliable D call. CDR1 is DFQATT and CDR2 is SNEGSKA in the germline V gene (reference sequence). The CDR3 contains 15 residues. The CDR3 DNA sequence: TGCAGTGCTAGAGGGCAGGCCTATAGCGATCAGCCCCAGCATTTT. Translating gives CSARGQAYSDQPQHF.

The V and J genes are TRBV5-6 and TRBJ1-4, with D unclear. The ends were cut back, 1 base at V and 7 bases at J, with 23 bases in the middle. This CDR3 comprises 18 residues. Germline values: CDR1 SGHDT, CDR2 YYEEEE. The CDR3, as DNA: TGTGCCAGCAGCTTGTATTCAGGAGGCAGAGGCCGATCTGAAAAACTGTTTTTT. This codes for CASSLYSGGRGRSEKLFF.

This clonotype was observed many times. The J gene is TRBJ2-2, the V gene TRBV9; possibly TRBD1 or TRBD2 for D (5 bases each). V was trimmed by 3 bases and J by 1 base, leaving 10 bases between them. Germline V lookup: CDR1 SGDLS, CDR2 YYNGEE. This CDR3 has 15 amino acids. The CDR3 reads CASSAGTVNTGELFF. The CDR3 DNA reads TGTGCCAGCAGCGCCGGGACGGTGAACACCGGGGAGCTGTTTTTT. Full variable domain (rest looked up from reference TRBV9 and TRBJ2-2): DSGVTQTPKHLITATGQRVTLRCSPRSGDLSVYWYQQSLDQGLQFLIQYYNGEERAKGNILERFSAQQFPDLHSELNLSSLELGDSALYFCASSAGTVNTGELFFGEGSRLTVL.

This clonotype was recorded many times. The chain joins TRBV7-3 to TRBJ2-5; 7 nucleotides align to TRBD2. There are 16 residues in the CDR3. V lost 0 bases to trimming and J lost 3 bases; unmatched junction nucleotides: 7. Germline CDR1 is SGHTA and CDR2 is FQGTGA. The DNA of the CDR3 is TGTGCCAGCAGCTTAACCGGGGCTAGCGGTAAAGAGACCCAGTACTTC. It translates to CASSLTGASGKETQYF. The full variable domain, with the rest looked up from reference TRBV7-3 and TRBJ2-5, is GAGVSQTPSNKVTEKGKYVELRCDPISGHTALYWYRQSLGQGPEFLIYFQGTGAADDSGLPNDRFFAVRPEGSVSTLKIQRTERGDSAVYLCASSLTGASGKETQYFGPGTRLLVL.

This clonotype has just a few counts. The V and J genes are TRBV15 and TRBJ2-3, with 8 bases identical to TRBD2. This CDR3 comprises 15 residues. Germline V gene sequence: CDR1 LNHNV, CDR2 YYDKDF (reference sequence). Trimming at V came to 7 bases and at J to 2 bases, leaving 8 bases not matched to a gene. The CDR3 coding sequence is TGTGCCACCATCCCTGGCGGGAGGCCCACAGATACGCAGTATTTT. This sequence encodes CATIPGGRPTDTQYF.

This clonotype has ten or more counts. V usage is TRBV20-1 and J usage is TRBJ2-2; 8 bases are a match to TRBD1. This CDR3 spans 17 amino acids. J lost 1 base, V lost 0 bases, and 7 bases had no gene match. Germline CDR1 reads DFQATT; CDR2 reads SNEGSKA (reference sequence). The CDR3 coding sequence is TGCAGTGCTAGAGATAGGATGACAGGGGTGAACACCGGGGAGCTGTTTTTT. It yields the protein CSARDRMTGVNTGELFF.